This TCR beta chain was recorded in a study of T cells in Graves' hyperthyroidism and ophthalmopathy. Ten or more counts support this clonotype. Its antigen is unknown. The study, taken as a whole, reports: Ophthalmopathy onset followed model prediction by a median about seven months. Blood also contained most expanded thyroid clonotypes above 0.001.

Losses at the gene ends were 0 bases for V and 6 bases for J; bases not matched to a gene: 7. The length of the CDR3 is 15 residues. Germline values: CDR1 LGHDT, CDR2 YNNKEL (reference sequence). RNA transcripts were the template for amplifying TCR beta CDR3 regions. The HTBI primer set drove a first-round RT-PCR of the TCR CDR3. TCRdb redid the calling of the multiplex PCR reads with MiXCR, one entry per CDR3 protein. The sample lists 500,000 or so distinct CDR3 sequences, 15% to 20% occurring once. The chain combines TRBV3-1 with TRBJ2-7; 8 bases map to TRBD1. The specimen was blood. This TCR derives from a woman aged 25 to 39 with Graves' ophthalmopathy. This CDR3 reads CASSQDGQGAIEQYF. The CDR3 bases are TGTGCCAGCAGCCAAGATGGCCAGGGGGCTATCGAGCAGTACTTC.